A selection of T cell receptor beta chains follows, all from one sample in a study of CD8 T cell repertoires and HIV-1 epitope variants. The antigens of these receptors remain unknown. The data were produced by immunoSEQ multiplex PCR, yet TCRdb's version contains in-frame clones alone and is incomplete. The top ten hold around 43% of the sample, which has over 5,000 clones, about 67% seen once. Sequencing input: cultured CD8+ T cells derived from PBMCs. These receptors were taken from a male donor with HIV. Each CDR3 is given with its conserved first and last residue. D genes are given only for firm matches. Where a row states a size, it is once, few, many or the class of an expanded clone; other rows omit it.

cdr3_length j_call d_call v_call clone_size cdr3_nt cdr3_aa
14 TRBJ1-2 . TRBV5-6 once TGTGCCAGCAGCTTGGGTGGGACTAACTATGGCTACACCTTC CASSLGGTNYGYTF
15 TRBJ1-3 . TRBV27 . TGTGCCAGCAGTTTGTCACGGAGCTCTGGAAACACCATATATTTT CASSLSRSSGNTIYF
19 TRBJ2-7 . TRBV4-3 hyperexpanded TGCGCCAGCAGCCAAGAGCCGGGAGCGGGCGCCCTGAGCTCCTACGAGCAGTACTTC CASSQEPGAGALSSYEQYF
13 TRBJ1-5 . TRBV30 few TGTGCCTGGAGAGAGGGTAGCAATCAGCCCCAGCATTTT CAWREGSNQPQHF
12 TRBJ2-7 . TRBV30 few TGTGCCGGGGACCTCACAGGGTCCGAGCAGTACTTC CAGDLTGSEQYF
16 TRBJ2-7 TRBD2 TRBV5-8 . TGTGCCAGCAGCTTGGCCGGGGCGGGAGACTCCTACGAGCAGTACTTC CASSLAGAGDSYEQYF
15 TRBJ2-7 . TRBV5-1 . TGCGCCAGCAGCTTTCTGACGGGACCCTCCTACGAGCAGTACTTC CASSFLTGPSYEQYF
13 TRBJ1-4 . TRBV6-5 . TGTGCCAGCAGTTACAAATGGGGACTAAAACTGTTTTTT CASSYKWGLKLFF
13 TRBJ1-5 . TRBV18 . TGTGCCAGCTCACCGTCGGACAGTCTCCCCCAGCATTTT CASSPSDSLPQHF
13 TRBJ1-2 TRBD1 TRBV4-3 . TGCGCCAGCAGCCCGGGACAGGGCTATGGCTACACCTTC CASSPGQGYGYTF
13 TRBJ2-7 . TRBV6-5 . TGTGCCAGCAACCTTGGGTCGGGGTACGAGCAGTACTTC CASNLGSGYEQYF
15 TRBJ2-7 . TRBV29-1 . TGCAGCGTTGAAGGAGGGGGTCAGAGGGACTACGAGCAGTACTTC CSVEGGGQRDYEQYF
13 TRBJ1-5 . TRBV5-1 . TGCGCCAGCAGCTTGGCGGGTCATCAGCCCCAGCATTTT CASSLAGHQPQHF
14 TRBJ1-5 TRBD1 TRBV5-1 . TGCGCCAGCAGCTTGGGACAGGGGGATCAGCCCCAGCATTTT CASSLGQGDQPQHF
13 TRBJ2-7 . TRBV29-1 . TGCAGCGTTGAATTGTCCAGACAACCCGAGCAGTACTTC CSVELSRQPEQYF
16 TRBJ2-1 TRBD1 TRBV27 once TGTGCCGGCAATTTATCACAGGGGATATCCTACAATGAGCAGTTCTTC CAGNLSQGISYNEQFF
14 TRBJ2-1 . TRBV28 . TGTGCCAGCAGTTTAACTAGCTTGTACAATGAGCAGTTCTTC CASSLTSLYNEQFF
15 TRBJ2-5 TRBD1 TRBV5-6 . TGTGCCAGCAGCCATATTACGACAGGGGTGAAGACCCAGTACTTC CASSHITTGVKTQYF
16 TRBJ2-7 TRBD1 TRBV5-6 . TGTGCCAGCAGCTTTACGGGACAGGGTCAGTCCTACGAGCAGTACTTC CASSFTGQGQSYEQYF
15 TRBJ2-1 . TRBV19 . TGTGCCAGTAGTGTCGAGGGGGGAAATTACAATGAGCAGTTCTTC CASSVEGGNYNEQFF
16 TRBJ2-1 TRBD2 TRBV6-5 . TGTGCCAGCAGTTACTCATCGTCTAGCGGTTACAATGAGCAGTTCTTC CASSYSSSSGYNEQFF
15 TRBJ1-2 . TRBV6-5 . TGTGCCACCCTCGATTGGACACGTGGGAACTATGGCTACACCTTC CATLDWTRGNYGYTF
14 TRBJ1-1 . TRBV27 . TGTGCCAGCAGTTTCGGGGGCAGAGGCACTGAAGCTTTCTTT CASSFGGRGTEAFF
14 TRBJ2-4 . TRBV5-4 . TGTGCCAGCAGCTTGAAGGAGGCCTCAAACATTCAGTACTTC CASSLKEASNIQYF
15 TRBJ1-2 TRBD1 TRBV11-1 . TGTGCCAGCAGCCTCGCAGGGGGCCTCAACTATGGCTACACCTTC CASSLAGGLNYGYTF
14 TRBJ1-1 TRBD1 TRBV9 . TGTGCCAGCAGCGTAGGGACAGGGAGCCTTGAAGCTTTCTTT CASSVGTGSLEAFF
13 TRBJ2-3 . TRBV2 . TGTGCCAGCAGTGGAGGGGGCACAGATACGCAGTATTTT CASSGGGTDTQYF
17 TRBJ1-2 TRBD1 TRBV19 . TGTGCCAGTAGTTCGCACTCGGGACAGGGTAAAAAAGATGGCTACACCTTC CASSSHSGQGKKDGYTF
16 TRBJ2-2 . TRBV4-3 . TGCGCCAGCAGCCAAGATCTATACAGGGACACCGGGGAGCTGTTTTTT CASSQDLYRDTGELFF
16 TRBJ1-4 . TRBV28 once TGTGCCAGCAGTTTTCCTGTGGACAGCGTGAATGAAAAACTGTTTTTT CASSFPVDSVNEKLFF
16 TRBJ2-3 TRBD2 TRBV9 . TGTGCCAGCAGCGGGATAGCGGGAGTCCACACAGATACGCAGTATTTT CASSGIAGVHTDTQYF
18 TRBJ2-6 . TRBV4-2 . TGTGCCAGCAGCCAAGAGGGAAGAGTCCGCTCTGGGGCCAACGTCCTGACTTTC CASSQEGRVRSGANVLTF
15 TRBJ2-1 TRBD2 TRBV9 . TGTGCCAGCAGCGTGCTAGCGGGGGGGCCTAATGAGCAGTTCTTC CASSVLAGGPNEQFF
14 TRBJ1-1 . TRBV12-5 few TGTGCTAGTGGTTTAGGGGGATCGAACACTGAAGCTTTCTTT CASGLGGSNTEAFF
14 TRBJ1-2 . TRBV6-5 few TGTGCCAGCAGTTCCCAGGGAGGTGGCGTTGGCTACACCTTC CASSSQGGGVGYTF
15 TRBJ2-3 . TRBV7-9 . TGTGCCAGCAGCGCTCGGGACTCGGCGACAGATACGCAGTATTTT CASSARDSATDTQYF
16 TRBJ2-3 TRBD2 TRBV7-9 . TGTGCCAGCAGCTTATTGACTAGCGGGTCCACAGATACGCAGTATTTT CASSLLTSGSTDTQYF
10 TRBJ2-7 . TRBV20-1 few TGCAGTGCTGCCCAGGATAAGCAGTACTTC CSAAQDKQYF
18 TRBJ1-1 TRBD1 TRBV2 . TGTGCCAGCAGTGCAGGACGACAGGGGTTCGGGATGAACACTGAAGCTTTCTTT CASSAGRQGFGMNTEAFF
17 TRBJ2-3 TRBD2 TRBV5-1 . TGCGCCAGCAGCACCGGACTAGCGGGAGTCTACACAGATACGCAGTATTTT CASSTGLAGVYTDTQYF
15 TRBJ1-4 TRBD1 TRBV5-6 . TGTGCCAGCAGCTTAGACAGGGGGACGGGCGAAAAACTGTTTTTT CASSLDRGTGEKLFF
16 TRBJ2-6 TRBD1 TRBV4-3 few TGCGCCAGCAGCCAGACAGGGGGCTCTGGGGCCAACGTCCTGACTTTC CASSQTGGSGANVLTF
12 TRBJ2-1 . TRBV7-2 few TGTGCCAGCAGCTTAAGTGCCGTCGAGCAGTTCTTC CASSLSAVEQFF
14 TRBJ2-1 . TRBV6-4 . TGTGCCAGCAGTGACTCGACTGAGGGGAATGAGCAGTTCTTC CASSDSTEGNEQFF
13 TRBJ2-1 TRBD2 TRBV29-1 . TGCAGCGCTGGGAGGGAGTCCTACAATGAGCAGTTCTTC CSAGRESYNEQFF
15 TRBJ2-1 TRBD2 TRBV9 . TGTGCCAGCAGCCCCTGGACTAGCGGGGGCCGGGAGCAGTTCTTC CASSPWTSGGREQFF
14 TRBJ2-3 . TRBV7-6 . TGTGCCAGCAGCTTAGCGGGGGGAATAGATACGCAGTATTTT CASSLAGGIDTQYF
16 TRBJ2-3 TRBD1 TRBV7-3 once TGTGCCAGCAGCGCCTCTGGGACAGGGGCAGCAGATACGCAGTATTTT CASSASGTGAADTQYF
18 TRBJ2-2 TRBD1 TRBV27 few TGTGCCAGCAGTTCAACAACAACGAGTACAGGGGCGGTGGGGGAGCTGTTTTTT CASSSTTTSTGAVGELFF
13 TRBJ2-7 TRBD1 TRBV27 . TGTGCCAGCAGACGGGACAGCACCTACGAGCAGTACTTC CASRRDSTYEQYF
15 TRBJ2-3 . TRBV2 . TGTGCTAGCAGTGTAGTCGGGAAGATCACAGATACGCAGTATTTT CASSVVGKITDTQYF
13 TRBJ2-1 TRBD1 TRBV7-3 . TGTGCCAGCAGTAACAGGGGTTACAATGAGCAGTTCTTC CASSNRGYNEQFF
18 TRBJ2-3 TRBD2 TRBV4-1 . TGCGCCAGCAGCCAAGACCCCCCTAGCGGGACTAGCACAGATACGCAGTATTTT CASSQDPPSGTSTDTQYF
13 TRBJ2-7 . TRBV7-6 once TGTGCCAGCAGCTACGGTCGGGATGGCGAGCAGTACTTC CASSYGRDGEQYF
13 TRBJ1-5 TRBD1 TRBV19 once TGTGCCAGTAGCAGGGGGGGCAATCAGCCCCAGCATTTT CASSRGGNQPQHF
13 TRBJ1-1 . TRBV11-2 few TGTGCCAGCAGCTTATCTATGAACACTGAAGCTTTCTTT CASSLSMNTEAFF
12 TRBJ1-3 TRBD1 TRBV7-8 . TGTGCCGGAGGTTTAACAGGGGACACCATATATTTT CAGGLTGDTIYF
13 TRBJ2-7 . TRBV29-1 few TGCAGCGTCGCGTGGACACCCGAAGGCGAGCAGTACTTC CSVAWTPEGEQYF
15 TRBJ2-7 TRBD1 TRBV29-1 . TGCAGCGTTGAAGACCCTACAGGGGTAGCCTACGAGCAGTACTTC CSVEDPTGVAYEQYF